This entry lists 6 T cell receptor beta chains sequenced from one sample in a study of response to subunit inactivated influenza vaccine. TCRdb re-derived calls from the RT-PCR reads in MiXCR, one entry per CDR3 protein. Found here are some 600,000 distinct CDR3 sequences, about 15% of them singletons; the top ten hold 7.5% to 8%. The sample was PBMCs from blood, taken approximately 15 days before vaccination. The receptors originated from a man aged 50 or older who received an inactivated influenza vaccine.

J is TRBJ1-5 and V is TRBV4-1; the D gene is possibly TRBD1 (5 bases). This CDR3 region has 15 residues. Trimming stripped 1 base from V and 7 bases from J, with 14 bases between. The germline gives CDR1 MGHRA, CDR2 YSYEKL. The DNA for the CDR3 is TGCGCCAGCAGCCAAGTGGTGCGGGGCGGGCAGCCCCAGCATTTT. It translates to CASSQVVRGGQPQHF.

This chain connects TRBV3-1 to TRBJ2-7; D gene uncertain. Germline V gives CDR1 LGHDT, CDR2 YNNKEL (reference sequence). The length of the CDR3 is 12 residues. The V and J ends lost 4 bases and 4 bases respectively, with 8 bases between them. The CDR3 nucleotides read TGTGCCAGCAGCCGAGCTAAATACGAGCAGTACTTC. This encodes CASSRAKYEQYF.

V gene TRBV20-1 combines with J gene TRBJ2-1; D may correspond to TRBD1 or TRBD2 (6 bases each). The CDR3 runs 16 residues. Trimming took 0 bases from V and 6 from J, leaving 18 bases between them. Germline lookup yields CDR1 DFQATT and CDR2 SNEGSKA (reference sequence). In DNA, the CDR3 is TGCAGTGCTAGAGATTCAGAGGGGGGCCGAGGCAATGAGCAGTTCTTC. Its translation is CSARDSEGGRGNEQFF.

V gene TRBV7-2 combines with J gene TRBJ2-3; 9 nucleotides align to TRBD2. The germline CDR1 and CDR2 sequences are SGHTA and FQGNSA. The CDR3 totals 15 residues. After removal of 3 bases from V and 0 bases from J, the junction contained 1 base not matched to a gene. CDR3 nucleotides: TGTGCCAGCAGCTTTAGCGGGGGAAGCACAGATACGCAGTATTTT. Amino acids: CASSFSGGSTDTQYF.

V usage is TRBV10-3 and J usage is TRBJ1-2, with a weak D call TRBD1 (5 bases). Germline V gene sequence: CDR1 ENHRY, CDR2 SYGVKD. The CDR3 sequence is 13 residues long. Trimming stripped 2 bases from V and 7 bases from J, with 11 bases between. CDR3 in DNA: TGTGCCATCAGTGAGGTGGACACTTCTGGCTACACCTTC. This codes for CAISEVDTSGYTF.

There are many counts of this clonotype. The rearrangement uses TRBV4-2 and TRBJ2-7; 7 bases align to TRBD2. CDR3 length: 16 amino acids. J was trimmed by 1 base and V by 0 bases; bases with no gene match: 6. Germline values: CDR1 LGHNA, CDR2 YNFKEQ. The CDR3 DNA is TGTGCCAGCAGCCAAGATATGCTAGCGGCTTCCTACGAGCAGTACTTC. It codes for CASSQDMLAASYEQYF.